Listed below are T cell receptor beta chains from one sample, sequenced in a study of blood T cells in healthy people across ages. TCRdb itself ran the 5' RACE reads through MiXCR, one entry per CDR3 protein. The table shows about 1.1 million distinct CDR3 sequences, with more than 30% occurring only once. Material for sequencing was blood. These receptor sequences come from a man between 18 and 29 years old in good health. CDR3s include the opening cysteine and the closing phenylalanine or tryptophan. D genes are given only for firm matches. Expanded clones are given a class, and other clones once, few, many or no size at all.

V	D	J	length	size	DNA	CDR3
TRBV29-1	TRBD2	TRBJ2-5	15	few	TGCAGCGTTAAGGGCAGGACTCAAGCGGGGGAGACCCAGTACTTC	CSVKGRTQAGETQYF
TRBV6-2/TRBV6-3	TRBD1	TRBJ2-7	21	.	TGTGCCAGCAGTTCCATCCCGGGACAGGGGGCTACCAGCGGCGGATACAATGAGCAGTACTTC	CASSSIPGQGATSGGYNEQYF
TRBV10-3	.	TRBJ1-2	14	few	TGTGCCATCAGTGAGTTGGGCAGGCCTCCTGGCTACACCTTC	CAISELGRPPGYTF
TRBV5-1	.	TRBJ1-2	13	.	TGCGCCAGCAGCCGCGACAGGATAGATGGCTACACCTTC	CASSRDRIDGYTF
TRBV6-5	.	TRBJ1-2	12	.	TGTGCCAGCAGTTACCCGGACAATCGCTACACCTTC	CASSYPDNRYTF
TRBV27	TRBD1	TRBJ2-7	14	.	TGTGCCAGCACGAATGTGGACAGGCTCTACGAGCAGTACTTC	CASTNVDRLYEQYF
TRBV7-2	TRBD2	TRBJ2-3	18	.	TGTGCCAGCAGCTTAGTGGGGGTAGCGGGGGATAGCACAGATACGCAGTATTTT	CASSLVGVAGDSTDTQYF
TRBV3-1	.	TRBJ2-7	17	.	TGTGCCAGCAGCCAAGAGGTTGGAGGAGTAGTTGCCTACGAGCAGTACTTC	CASSQEVGGVVAYEQYF
TRBV28	TRBD2	TRBJ2-2	15	few	TGTGCCAGCAGTCGATCTAGCGGGAACACCGGGGAGCTGTTTTTT	CASSRSSGNTGELFF
TRBV5-1	.	TRBJ2-2	17	.	TGCGCCAGCAGCTTGGGAGTTCGAGGTGGTCTCACCGGGGAGCTGTTTTTT	CASSLGVRGGLTGELFF
TRBV9	TRBD2	TRBJ2-1	14	.	TGTGCCAGCAGCGTGGAAGCGGGGCTCAATGAGCAGTTCTTC	CASSVEAGLNEQFF
TRBV25-1	.	TRBJ2-5	16	.	TGTGCCAGCAGTGGAACCCAGGGACCGCCGACAGATGAGCAGTACTTC	CASSGTQGPPTDEQYF
TRBV2	TRBD1	TRBJ1-1	14	.	TGTGCCAGCAGAGGGGACAGGTATTTCGCTGAAGCTTTCTTT	CASRGDRYFAEAFF
TRBV5-6	TRBD2	TRBJ2-2	16	few	TGTGCCAGCAGCTCACTGACTAGCGGGAACACCGGGGAGCTGTTTTTT	CASSSLTSGNTGELFF
TRBV6-5	TRBD2	TRBJ2-5	16	.	TGTGCCAGCACCCTAACCGGGACTAGCTGGGGAGAGACCCAGTACTTC	CASTLTGTSWGETQYF
TRBV6-5	TRBD1	TRBJ1-5	15	.	TGTGCCAGCAGGAGGACAGGGGAGGGCAATCAGCCCCAGCATTTT	CASRRTGEGNQPQHF
TRBV4-1	TRBD1	TRBJ2-3	17	.	TGCGCCAGCAGCCAAGAGGGACAGGGGGGTATCGGAGATACGCAGTATTTT	CASSQEGQGGIGDTQYF
TRBV2	.	TRBJ2-7	13	.	TGTGCCGGCACGGGACTCGATTCCTACGAGCAGTACTTC	CAGTGLDSYEQYF
TRBV7-3	.	TRBJ2-1	15	few	TGTGCCAGCAGCTTAACCCGTGCGTTAAGCAATGAGCAGTTCTTC	CASSLTRALSNEQFF
TRBV29-1	.	TRBJ1-1	14	.	TGCAGCGCCAAAGGGGCCTCGGAAAACACTGAAGCTTTCTTT	CSAKGASENTEAFF
TRBV4-3	.	TRBJ2-1	16	.	TGCGCCAGCAGCCACGCCCTATCGGGGGCGGGGGATGAGCAGTTCTTC	CASSHALSGAGDEQFF
TRBV10-3	.	TRBJ2-5	13	.	TGTGCCATCAGTGGAGGGGGAGAAGAGACCCAGTACTTC	CAISGGGEETQYF
TRBV7-2	.	TRBJ1-5	15	.	TGTGCCAGCAGTAAGACAGCAGGGGCGGTTCAGCCCCAGCATTTT	CASSKTAGAVQPQHF
TRBV20-1	TRBD1	TRBJ1-3	17	few	TGCAGTGCTAGTCCCATCCCCTCCACAGGGGAAGGAAACACCATATATTTT	CSASPIPSTGEGNTIYF
TRBV4-2	.	TRBJ1-4	18	.	TGTGCCAGCAGCCAAGATCCACAGGGATTCTCGACTAATGAAAAACTGTTTTTT	CASSQDPQGFSTNEKLFF
TRBV12-5	.	TRBJ2-5	11	.	TGTGCTAGTGGTTTGCGAGAGACCCAGTACTTC	CASGLRETQYF
TRBV24-1	.	TRBJ2-2	15	.	TGTGCCACCAGTGATAAAACAGGGAACCCCGGGGAGCTGTTTTTT	CATSDKTGNPGELFF
TRBV7-9	.	TRBJ1-1	12	.	TGTGCCAGCAGCCCCACTCGTAAGGAAGCTTTCTTT	CASSPTRKEAFF